Listed below are T cell receptor beta chains from one sample, sequenced in a study of blood T cell repertoires in COVID-19. TCRdb's copy holds only in-frame clones and misses some; the assay was immunoSEQ multiplex PCR. This table has approximately 110,000 clones, roughly 84% appearing once. The sequencing sample was made of peripheral blood. All receptors derive from a human donor in a cohort sampled during active COVID-19. Both conserved end residues are part of each CDR3. D genes are given only for firm matches. Size values are once, few and many counts, or a class for expanded clones, and some rows have none.

D	V	J	size	CDR3	DNA
NA	TRBV9	TRBJ1-4	NA	CASSPAGVTNEKLFF	TGTGCCAGCAGCCCTGCAGGGGTGACTAATGAAAAACTGTTTTTT
NA	TRBV9	TRBJ1-1	NA	CASSSTTGPNTEAFF	TGTGCCAGCAGCTCGACGACAGGACCGAACACTGAAGCTTTCTTT
TRBD1	TRBV4-3	TRBJ1-5	NA	CASSQDRAPGGNQPQHF	TGCGCCAGCAGCCAAGACCGAGCCCCAGGGGGGAATCAGCCCCAGCATTTT
NA	TRBV4-2	TRBJ2-7	NA	CASSQGYVDEQYF	TGTGCCAGCAGCCAAGGATACGTAGACGAGCAGTACTTC
TRBD1	TRBV11-2	TRBJ2-1	NA	CASSAGTGGVEQFF	TGTGCCAGCAGCGCCGGGACAGGGGGCGTTGAGCAGTTCTTC
NA	TRBV5-1	TRBJ2-3	once	CASSGESTDTQYF	TGCGCCAGCAGCGGGGAGAGCACAGATACGCAGTATTTT
NA	TRBV23-1	TRBJ2-7	NA	CASSRRQASYEQYF	TGCGCCAGCAGTCGGAGACAGGCATCCTACGAGCAGTACTTC
NA	TRBV13	TRBJ1-2	NA	CASSLPGGYGYTF	TGTGCCAGCAGCCTCCCGGGGGGCTATGGCTACACCTTC
TRBD1	TRBV11-2	TRBJ1-2	NA	CASSLGTAGGYTF	TGTGCCAGCAGCCTTGGGACAGCGGGCGGCTACACCTTC
TRBD2	TRBV7-2	TRBJ2-3	NA	CASSSRPGTSGTDTQYF	TGTGCCAGCAGCTCAAGGCCCGGGACTAGTGGTACAGATACGCAGTATTTT
NA	TRBV28	TRBJ1-1	once	CASSSLGGSTEAFF	TGTGCCAGCAGTTCACTCGGGGGGAGCACTGAAGCTTTCTTT
TRBD2	TRBV18	TRBJ2-7	NA	CASSPETSGYEQYF	TGTGCCAGCTCCCCGGAGACTAGCGGCTACGAGCAGTACTTC
NA	TRBV30	TRBJ1-2	NA	CAWSIPWGDYGYTF	TGTGCCTGGAGTATCCCCTGGGGCGACTATGGCTACACCTTC
NA	TRBV7-8	TRBJ1-1	few	CASSPGPGENTEAFF	TGTGCCAGCAGCCCAGGGCCAGGGGAGAACACTGAAGCTTTCTTT
NA	TRBV5-1	TRBJ2-1	NA	CASSLNSWNNEQFF	TGCGCCAGCAGCTTGAACAGTTGGAACAATGAGCAGTTCTTC
TRBD2	TRBV10-3	TRBJ2-7	NA	CAIATIGGEKEDYEQYF	TGTGCCATTGCGACCATTGGGGGGGAGAAGGAAGACTACGAGCAGTACTTC
TRBD2	TRBV27	TRBJ2-7	NA	CASSRLAGGPGEQYF	TGTGCCAGCAGTCGCCTAGCGGGAGGGCCGGGGGAGCAGTACTTC
TRBD1	TRBV28	TRBJ2-3	once	CASSTSLGDRGATDTQYF	TGTGCCAGCAGCACCTCTCTGGGGGACAGGGGTGCCACAGATACGCAGTATTTT
TRBD2	TRBV4-3	TRBJ2-3	NA	CASSQEGGVGTDTQYF	TGCGCCAGCAGCCAAGAGGGGGGGGTCGGCACAGATACGCAGTATTTT
NA	TRBV19	TRBJ2-1	NA	CASSPRGRGREQFF	TGTGCCAGTAGTCCCCGGGGCAGGGGGAGGGAGCAGTTCTTC
TRBD2	TRBV6-5	TRBJ2-3	NA	CASRGLASSTDTQYF	TGTGCCAGCAGGGGACTAGCGTCTAGCACAGATACGCAGTATTTT
NA	TRBV2	TRBJ1-1	NA	CASVRGKEVNTEAFF	TGTGCCAGCGTAAGGGGGAAGGAGGTGAACACTGAAGCTTTCTTT